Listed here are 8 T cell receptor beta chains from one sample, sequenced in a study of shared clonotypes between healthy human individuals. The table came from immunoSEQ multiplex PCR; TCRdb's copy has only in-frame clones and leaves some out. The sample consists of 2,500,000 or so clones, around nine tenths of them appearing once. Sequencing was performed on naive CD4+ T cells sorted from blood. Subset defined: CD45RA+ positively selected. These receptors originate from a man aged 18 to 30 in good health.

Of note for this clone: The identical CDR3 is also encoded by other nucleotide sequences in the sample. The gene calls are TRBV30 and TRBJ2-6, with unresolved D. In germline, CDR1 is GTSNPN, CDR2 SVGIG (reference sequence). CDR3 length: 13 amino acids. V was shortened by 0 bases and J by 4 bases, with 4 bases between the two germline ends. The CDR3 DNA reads TGTGCCTGGAGTGTAACCGGGGCCAACGTCCTGACTTTC. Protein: CAWSVTGANVLTF.

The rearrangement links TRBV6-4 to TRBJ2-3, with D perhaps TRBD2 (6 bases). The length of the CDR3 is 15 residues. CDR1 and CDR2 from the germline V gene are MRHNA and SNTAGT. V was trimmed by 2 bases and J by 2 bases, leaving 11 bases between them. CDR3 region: CASSDAGSPTDTQYF. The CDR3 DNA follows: TGTGCCAGCAGTGACGCGGGGAGTCCCACAGATACGCAGTATTTT.

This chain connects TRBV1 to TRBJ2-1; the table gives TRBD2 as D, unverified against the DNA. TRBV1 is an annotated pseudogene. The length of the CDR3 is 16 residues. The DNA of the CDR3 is TGCACCAGCAGCCCCAGACTAGCGGGGGGCGACAATGAGCAGTTCTTC. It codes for CTSSPRLAGGDNEQFF.

The CDR3 loop reads CASSKAWQGGGGTEAFF. The CDR3 DNA reads as TGTGCCAGCAGCAAAGCGTGGCAGGGTGGGGGAGGCACTGAAGCTTTCTTT. This chain uses TRBV21-1 with TRBJ1-1. TRBV21-1 is listed as a pseudogene. The CDR3 length is 17 residues.

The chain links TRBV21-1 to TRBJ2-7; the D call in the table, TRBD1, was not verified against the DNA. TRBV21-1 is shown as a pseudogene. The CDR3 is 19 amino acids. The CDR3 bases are TGTGCCAGCAGCAAAGAGGGTACGGTGAAGGGGGACAGCTCCTACGAGCAGTACTTC. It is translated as CASSKEGTVKGDSSYEQYF.

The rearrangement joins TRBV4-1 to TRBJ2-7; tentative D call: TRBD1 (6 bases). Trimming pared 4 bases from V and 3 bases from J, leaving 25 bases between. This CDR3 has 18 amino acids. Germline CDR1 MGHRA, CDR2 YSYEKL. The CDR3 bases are TGCGCCAGCAGCCGAAGAGGTGGGTCAGGGGACGGCTACTACGAGCAGTACTTC. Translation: CASSRRGGSGDGYYEQYF.

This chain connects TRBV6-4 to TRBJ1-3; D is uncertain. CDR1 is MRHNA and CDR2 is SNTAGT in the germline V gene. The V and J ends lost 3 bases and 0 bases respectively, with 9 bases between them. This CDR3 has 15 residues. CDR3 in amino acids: CASSEGTDSGNTIYF. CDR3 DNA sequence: TGTGCCAGCAGTGAGGGCACCGACTCTGGAAACACCATATATTTT.

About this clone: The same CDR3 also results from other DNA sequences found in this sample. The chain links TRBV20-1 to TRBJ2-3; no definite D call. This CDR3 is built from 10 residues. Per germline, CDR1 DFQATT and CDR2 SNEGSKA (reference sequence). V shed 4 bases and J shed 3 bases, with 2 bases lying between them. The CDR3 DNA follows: TGCAGTGCTAAGACAGATACGCAGTATTTT. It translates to CSAKTDTQYF.